This T cell receptor (beta chain) was captured by sequencing in a study of T cells after yellow fever vaccination. Germline V gene data show CDR1 as SGHRS and CDR2 as YFSETQ. This CDR3 spans 16 amino acids. Trimming stripped 2 bases from V and 0 bases from J, with 12 bases between. This clonotype was seen more than once but under ten times. TCRdb re-analysed the 5' RACE reads in MiXCR, keeping a single row per CDR3 protein. The table shows about 350,000 distinct CDR3 sequences, with 8% to 9.5% occurring only once. This receptor was obtained from a man aged 18 to 30 who received the YFV17D yellow fever vaccine. This chain uses TRBV5-1 with TRBJ2-1, with a tentative D call TRBD2 (5 bases). The source was PBMCs, collected about 49 days after the first yellow fever vaccination. Here the CDR3 DNA reads TGCGCCAGCAGCTTTTTATGGGAGAGCTCCTACAATGAGCAGTTCTTC. Protein product: CASSFLWESSYNEQFF.